Sequencing of this T cell receptor (beta chain) was carried out in a study of T cells in Graves' hyperthyroidism and ophthalmopathy. Study findings and constraints: The blood repertoire included most of the expanded thyroid clonotypes above 0.001.

This clonotype was counted ten times or more. Its antigen remains unknown. One junction end does not reproduce the germline sequence, and a read error may be involved. The CDR3 sequence is 14 residues long. The germline gives CDR1 MNHEY, CDR2 SVGAGI. Regions amplified from RNA transcripts were the TCR beta CDR3 regions. The primer set for the first-round RT-PCR of the TCR CDR3 was HTBI. TCRdb called the multiplex PCR reads again in MiXCR, with one record for every CDR3 protein. The sample carries 250,000 to 300,000 distinct CDR3 sequences, less than 20% recorded once. Uncontrolled infections, other autoimmune diseases, pregnancy or lactation led to exclusion of patients.

Sequenced material: blood. The rearrangement joins TRBV6-5 to TRBJ1-1; D possibly corresponds to TRBD1 (5 bases). The TCR originated in a man aged 45-60 years with Graves' ophthalmopathy. The CDR3 here is CASSHSQGVTEAFF. CDR3 bases: TGTGCCAGCAGTCACTCTCAGGGAGTCACTGAAGCTTTCTTT.